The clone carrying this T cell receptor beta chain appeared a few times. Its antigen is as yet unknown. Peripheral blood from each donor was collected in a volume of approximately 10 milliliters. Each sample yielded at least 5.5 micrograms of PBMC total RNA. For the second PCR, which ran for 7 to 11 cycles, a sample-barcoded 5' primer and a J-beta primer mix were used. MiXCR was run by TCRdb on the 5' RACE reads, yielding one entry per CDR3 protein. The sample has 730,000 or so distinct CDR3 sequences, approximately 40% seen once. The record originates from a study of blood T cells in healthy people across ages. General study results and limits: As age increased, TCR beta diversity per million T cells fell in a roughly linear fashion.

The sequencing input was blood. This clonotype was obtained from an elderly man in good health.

In nucleotides, the CDR3 is TGTGCCAGCAGCCTAAATGCGGGCCGATTTTCCTATGGCTACACCTTC. Translating gives CASSLNAGRFSYGYTF. V usage is TRBV14 and J usage is TRBJ1-2; D gene unclear. V shed 4 bases and J shed 4 bases, with 19 bases lying between them. This CDR3 is 16 amino acids long. CDR1 SGHDN and CDR2 FVKESK come from the germline V gene.